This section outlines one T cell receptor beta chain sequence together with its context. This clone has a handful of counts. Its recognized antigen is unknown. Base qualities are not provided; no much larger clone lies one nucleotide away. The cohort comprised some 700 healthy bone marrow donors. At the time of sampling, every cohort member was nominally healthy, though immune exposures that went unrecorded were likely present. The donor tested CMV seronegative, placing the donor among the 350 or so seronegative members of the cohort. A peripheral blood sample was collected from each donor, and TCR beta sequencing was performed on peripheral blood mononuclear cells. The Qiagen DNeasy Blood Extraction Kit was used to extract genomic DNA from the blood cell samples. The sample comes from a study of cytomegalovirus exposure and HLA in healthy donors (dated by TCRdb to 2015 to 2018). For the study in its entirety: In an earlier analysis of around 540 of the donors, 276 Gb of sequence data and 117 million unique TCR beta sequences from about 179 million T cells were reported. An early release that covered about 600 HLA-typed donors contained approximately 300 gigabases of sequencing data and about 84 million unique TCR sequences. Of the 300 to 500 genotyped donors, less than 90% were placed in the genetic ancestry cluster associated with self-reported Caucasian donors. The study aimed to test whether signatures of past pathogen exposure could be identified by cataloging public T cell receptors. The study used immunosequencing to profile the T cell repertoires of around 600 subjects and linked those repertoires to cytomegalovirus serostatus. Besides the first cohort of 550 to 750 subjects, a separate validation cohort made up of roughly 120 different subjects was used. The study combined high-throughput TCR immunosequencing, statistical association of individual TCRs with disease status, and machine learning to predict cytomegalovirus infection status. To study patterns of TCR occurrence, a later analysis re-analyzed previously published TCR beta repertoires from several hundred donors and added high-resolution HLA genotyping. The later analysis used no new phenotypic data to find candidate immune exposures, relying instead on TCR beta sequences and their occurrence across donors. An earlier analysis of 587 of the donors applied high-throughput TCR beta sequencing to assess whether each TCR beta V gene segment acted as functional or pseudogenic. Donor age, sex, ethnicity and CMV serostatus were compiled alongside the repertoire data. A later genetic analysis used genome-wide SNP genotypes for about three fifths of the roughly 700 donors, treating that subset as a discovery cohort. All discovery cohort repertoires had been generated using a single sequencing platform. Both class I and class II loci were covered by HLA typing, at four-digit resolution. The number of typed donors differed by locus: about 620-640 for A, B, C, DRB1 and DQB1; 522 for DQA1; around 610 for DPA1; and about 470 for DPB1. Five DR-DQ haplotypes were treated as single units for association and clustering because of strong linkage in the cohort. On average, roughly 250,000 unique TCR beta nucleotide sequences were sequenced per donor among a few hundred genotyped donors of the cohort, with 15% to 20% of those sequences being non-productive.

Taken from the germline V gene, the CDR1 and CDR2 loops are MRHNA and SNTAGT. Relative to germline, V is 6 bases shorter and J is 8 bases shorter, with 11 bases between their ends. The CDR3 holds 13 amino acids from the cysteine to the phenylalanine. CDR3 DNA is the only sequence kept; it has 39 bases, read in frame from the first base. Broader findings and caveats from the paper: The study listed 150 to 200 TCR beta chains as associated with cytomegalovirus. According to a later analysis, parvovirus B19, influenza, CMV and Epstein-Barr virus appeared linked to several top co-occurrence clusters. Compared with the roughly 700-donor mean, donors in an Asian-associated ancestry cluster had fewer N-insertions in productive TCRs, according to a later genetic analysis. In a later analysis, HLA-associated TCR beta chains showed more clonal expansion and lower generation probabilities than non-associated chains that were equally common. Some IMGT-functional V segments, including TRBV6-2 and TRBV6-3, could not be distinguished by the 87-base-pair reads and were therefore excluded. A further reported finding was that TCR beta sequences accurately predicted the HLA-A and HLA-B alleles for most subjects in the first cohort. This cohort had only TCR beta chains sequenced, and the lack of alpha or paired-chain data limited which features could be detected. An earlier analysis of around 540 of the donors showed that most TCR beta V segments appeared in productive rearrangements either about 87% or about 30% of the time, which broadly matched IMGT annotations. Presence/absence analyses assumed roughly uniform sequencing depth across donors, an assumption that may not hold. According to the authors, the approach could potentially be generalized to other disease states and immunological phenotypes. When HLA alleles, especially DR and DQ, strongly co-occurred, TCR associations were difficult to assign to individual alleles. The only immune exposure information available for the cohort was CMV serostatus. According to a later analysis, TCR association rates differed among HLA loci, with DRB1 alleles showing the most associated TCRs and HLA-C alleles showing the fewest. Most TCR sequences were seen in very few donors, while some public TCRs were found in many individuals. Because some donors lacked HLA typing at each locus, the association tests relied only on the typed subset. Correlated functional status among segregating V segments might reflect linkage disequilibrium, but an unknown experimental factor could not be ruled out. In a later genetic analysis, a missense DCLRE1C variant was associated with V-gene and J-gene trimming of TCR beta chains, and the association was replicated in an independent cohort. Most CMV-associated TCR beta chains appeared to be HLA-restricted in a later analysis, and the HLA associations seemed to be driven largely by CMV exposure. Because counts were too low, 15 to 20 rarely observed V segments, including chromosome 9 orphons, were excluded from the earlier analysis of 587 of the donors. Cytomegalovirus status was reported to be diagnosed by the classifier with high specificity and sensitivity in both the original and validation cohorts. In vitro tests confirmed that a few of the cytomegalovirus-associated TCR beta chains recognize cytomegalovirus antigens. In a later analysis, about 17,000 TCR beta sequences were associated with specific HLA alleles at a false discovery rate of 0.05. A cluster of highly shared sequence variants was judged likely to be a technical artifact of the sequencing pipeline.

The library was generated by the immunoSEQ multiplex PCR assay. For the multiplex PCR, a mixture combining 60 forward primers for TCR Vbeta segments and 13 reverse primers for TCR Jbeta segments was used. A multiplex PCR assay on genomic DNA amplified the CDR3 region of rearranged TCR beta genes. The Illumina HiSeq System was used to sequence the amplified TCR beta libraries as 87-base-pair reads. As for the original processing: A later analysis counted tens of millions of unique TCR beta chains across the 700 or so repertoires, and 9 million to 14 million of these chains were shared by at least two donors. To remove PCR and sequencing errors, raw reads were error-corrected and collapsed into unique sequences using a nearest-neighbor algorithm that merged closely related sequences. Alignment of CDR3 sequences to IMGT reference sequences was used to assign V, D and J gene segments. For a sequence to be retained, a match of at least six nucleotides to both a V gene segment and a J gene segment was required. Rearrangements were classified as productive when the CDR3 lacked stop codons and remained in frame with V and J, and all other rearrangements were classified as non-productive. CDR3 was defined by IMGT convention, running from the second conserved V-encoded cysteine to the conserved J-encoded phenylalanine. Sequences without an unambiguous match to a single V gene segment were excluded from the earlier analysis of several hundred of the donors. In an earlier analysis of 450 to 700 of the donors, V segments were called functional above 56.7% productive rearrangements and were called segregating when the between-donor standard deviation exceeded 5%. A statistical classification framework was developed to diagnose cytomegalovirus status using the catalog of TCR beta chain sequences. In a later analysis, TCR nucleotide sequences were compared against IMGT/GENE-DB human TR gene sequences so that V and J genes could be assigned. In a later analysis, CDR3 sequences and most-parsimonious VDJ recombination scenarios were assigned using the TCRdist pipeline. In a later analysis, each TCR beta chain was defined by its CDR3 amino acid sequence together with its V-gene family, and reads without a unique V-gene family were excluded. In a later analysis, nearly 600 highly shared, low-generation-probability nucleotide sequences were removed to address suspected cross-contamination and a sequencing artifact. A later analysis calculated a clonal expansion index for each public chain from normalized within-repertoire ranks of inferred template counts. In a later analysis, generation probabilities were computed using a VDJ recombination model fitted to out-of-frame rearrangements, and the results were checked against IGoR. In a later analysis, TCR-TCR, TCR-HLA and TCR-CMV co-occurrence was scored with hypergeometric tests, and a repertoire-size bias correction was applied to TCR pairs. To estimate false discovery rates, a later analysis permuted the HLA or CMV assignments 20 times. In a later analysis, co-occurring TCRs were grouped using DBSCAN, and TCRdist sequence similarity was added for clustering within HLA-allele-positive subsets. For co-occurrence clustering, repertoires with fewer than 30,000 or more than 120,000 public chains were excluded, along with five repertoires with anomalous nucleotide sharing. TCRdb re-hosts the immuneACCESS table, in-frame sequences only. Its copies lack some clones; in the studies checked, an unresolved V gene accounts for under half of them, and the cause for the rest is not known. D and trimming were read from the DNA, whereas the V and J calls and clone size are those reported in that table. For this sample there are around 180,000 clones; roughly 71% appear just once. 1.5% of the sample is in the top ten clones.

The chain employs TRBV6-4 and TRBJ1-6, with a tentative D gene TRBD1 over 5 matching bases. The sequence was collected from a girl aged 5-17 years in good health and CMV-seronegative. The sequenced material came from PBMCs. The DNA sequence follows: TGTGCCAGCAGCATGGGGGGGGATTCACCCCTCCACTTT. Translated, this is CASSMGGDSPLHF.